One sample yielded the 22 T cell receptor beta chains listed below, sequenced in a study of T cells in Graves' hyperthyroidism and ophthalmopathy (dated by TCRdb to between 2018 and 2020). Library generation was performed with multiplex PCR. The sequencer was an Illumina HiSeq 2000. The TCR beta CDR3 regions were amplified from the RNA transcripts. The first round of RT-PCR for the TCR CDR3 was performed with the HTBI primer set and the Qiagen OneStep RT-PCR kit. Using fastp at Q25 and MiXCR, TCRdb reprocessed the public reads and kept productive beta chains. Rows are combined by CDR3 protein, so each entry shows the most common genes and DNA. Here the sample has around 620,000 distinct CDR3 sequences; about a sixth occur a single time. The top ten constitute 3.8% of the sample. The sample was blood. The receptors originated from a woman in her twenties or thirties with Graves' hyperthyroidism.

This clonotype was observed a few times. The chain is built from TRBV7-9 and TRBJ2-3, with D hard to call. Germline assignment: CDR1 SEHNR and CDR2 FQNEAQ (reference sequence). V gave up 6 bases and J gave up 6 bases, with 10 bases separating them. This CDR3 spans 12 amino acids. The CDR3 region has the DNA TGTGCCAGCAGGGGGATCTTGGATACGCAGTATTTT. Translation: CASRGILDTQYF. The whole variable domain, filled in from reference TRBV7-9 and TRBJ2-3, reads DTGVSQNPRHKITKRGQNVTFRCDPISEHNRLYWYRQTLGQGPEFLTYFQNEAQLEKSRLLSDRFSAERPKGSFSTLEIQRTEQGDSAMYLCASRGILDTQYFGPGTRLTVL.

The chain is built from TRBV27 and TRBJ2-1; 11 bases line up with TRBD2. V gave up 2 bases and J gave up 14 bases; unmatched junction bases: 11. Germline CDR1 reads MNHEY; CDR2 reads SMNVEV (reference sequence). The CDR3 loop spans 15 amino acids. The CDR3 bases are TGTGCCAGCAGTTTAAGCCATAGCGGGAGGGGGTCAAAGTTCTTC. Residues: CASSLSHSGRGSKFF.

This clonotype was seen ten or more times. The chain carries TRBV28 and TRBJ2-1; D unclear. CDR1 is MDHEN, CDR2 SYDVKM, per germline. The V gene lost 6 bases and the J gene lost 9 bases, with 24 bases spanning the gap. The CDR3 consists of 16 residues. The CDR3 is CASRVVDPTPSREQFF. CDR3 nucleotide sequence: TGTGCCAGCAGGGTTGTGGACCCCACCCCTTCTCGTGAGCAGTTCTTC.

This clonotype was seen ten or more times. V gene TRBV28 combines with J gene TRBJ1-6, with TRBD1 as a possible D gene (5 bases). V was clipped by 7 bases and J by 2 bases, with 12 bases between them. CDR1 MDHEN and CDR2 SYDVKM come from the germline V gene. The length of the CDR3 is 15 residues. The CDR3 region is CASNPQGTYNSPLHF. The CDR3 DNA reads as TGTGCCAGCAACCCTCAGGGTACCTATAATTCACCCCTCCACTTT.

V usage is TRBV11-2 and J usage is TRBJ2-1; 8 bases line up with TRBD1. This CDR3 spans 13 amino acids. Germline CDR1 reads SGHAT; CDR2 reads FQNNGV. V was clipped by 7 bases and J by 8 bases; unmatched bases: 7. The CDR3 DNA follows: TGTGCCAGCACCATAACAGGGGGTCATGAGCAGTTCTTC. It is translated as CASTITGGHEQFF.

This clonotype was detected once. A much larger clone differs from this one at a single base, so this may be a read error. The chain combines TRBV20-1 with TRBJ2-7; maybe TRBD2 (5 bases). The V gene lost 5 bases and the J gene lost 6 bases, with 8 bases spanning the gap. Germline values: CDR1 DFQATT, CDR2 SNEGSKA (reference sequence). This CDR3 contains 10 residues. The CDR3 is CSAYGVEQYF. The CDR3 DNA reads TGCAGTGCTTACGGGGTCGAGCAGTACTTC.

This clonotype was counted at least ten times. The CDR3 DNA follows: TGTGCCAGCAGCTTGGACGGGACAGCAGATACGCAGTATTTT. Residues: CASSLDGTADTQYF. V gene TRBV5-5 combines with J gene TRBJ2-3, with 7 bases aligning to TRBD1. V trimming: 0 bases; J trimming: 4 bases; junction bases outside the gene matches: 2. This CDR3 is 14 amino acids long. The V gene's germline CDR1 is SGHKS and CDR2 YYEKEE (reference sequence).

This sequence joins TRBV7-2 and TRBJ2-7; D possibly corresponds to TRBD1 (5 bases). Per germline, CDR1 SGHTA and CDR2 FQGNSA. The CDR3 runs to 16 residues. V shed 1 base and J shed 1 base, with 14 bases lying between them. The CDR3 DNA is TGTGCCAGCAGCTTAGGGGGCCAGGGCGAGTCCTACGAGCAGTACTTC. It specifies CASSLGGQGESYEQYF.

This clonotype was observed many times. The chain has TRBV27 and TRBJ2-1; D is unclear. Trimming shortened V by 6 bases and J by 5 bases, and 11 bases separated the two germline ends. CDR1 MNHEY and CDR2 SMNVEV come from the germline V gene (reference sequence). This CDR3 has 13 residues. The CDR3 here is CASSRTLNNEQFF. The CDR3 DNA is TGTGCCAGCAGCCGTACTCTCAACAATGAGCAGTTCTTC.

There are many counts of this clonotype. The genes are TRBV20-1 and TRBJ2-7; 14 nucleotides align to TRBD2. CDR3 length: 14 residues. V was clipped by 5 bases and J by 6 bases; unmatched bases: 6. CDR1 and CDR2 from the germline V gene are DFQATT and SNEGSKA (reference sequence). DNA for the CDR3: TGCAGTGCTCGGACTAGCGGGAGGCTTCGCGAGCAGTACTTC. Translated: CSARTSGRLREQYF.

This clonotype was counted a few times. The chain is built from TRBV6-2 or TRBV6-3 and TRBJ1-2; D gene ambiguous. The V gene lost 0 bases and the J gene lost 8 bases, with 10 bases spanning the gap. From germline, CDR1 is MNHEY and CDR2 SVGEGT. The CDR3 length is 13 residues. The CDR3 sequence is CASSYSGGGGYTF. The CDR3 DNA is TGTGCCAGCAGTTACTCCGGCGGAGGCGGCTACACCTTC.

This clonotype was seen once. A read error may explain this, as a much larger clone is one base away. The rearrangement links TRBV6-5 to TRBJ1-6, with D possibly being TRBD1 (6 bases). CDR1 and CDR2 (germline): MNHEY, SVGAGI. The CDR3 consists of 16 residues. CDR3 in amino acids: CASSYSRGADNPPLHF. The CDR3 DNA sequence: TGTGCCAGCAGTTACTCGAGGGGGGCCGATAATCCACCCCTCCACTTT.

This clonotype was detected ten times or more. This chain links TRBV5-1 with TRBJ2-6, with D tentatively TRBD1 (6 bases). From germline, CDR1 is SGHRS and CDR2 YFSETQ. The ends were cut back, 5 bases at V and 2 bases at J, with 11 bases in the middle. This CDR3 region has 15 residues. The CDR3 DNA reads as TGCGCCAGCAGGGAAAACAGGGCTGGGGCCAACGTCCTGACTTTC. This encodes CASRENRAGANVLTF.

The chain uses TRBV29-1 and TRBJ2-3; 8 nucleotides align to TRBD2. Trimming removed 7 bases from V and 2 bases from J; junction bases left unmatched: 17. This CDR3 spans 17 amino acids. Germline CDR1 reads SQVTM; CDR2 reads ANQGSEA. The CDR3 protein is CSAHILISGSTTDTQYF. The CDR3 nucleotides are TGCAGCGCCCACATTTTAATAAGCGGGAGTACCACAGATACGCAGTATTTT.

This clonotype was seen ten or more times. This chain links TRBV12-3 or TRBV12-4 with TRBJ1-4; TRBD1 aligns across 8 bases. This CDR3 spans 15 amino acids. V was pared by 6 bases and J by 7 bases, with 10 bases of the junction left unmatched. The DNA for the CDR3 is TGTGCCAGCAGCTTCGGGACAGGTGGAGCTGAAAAACTGTTTTTT. Its protein is CASSFGTGGAEKLFF.

The chain joins TRBV10-3 to TRBJ1-4; D is unclear. CDR3 length equals 14 residues. The germline CDR1 and CDR2 sequences are ENHRY and SYGVKD. V was shortened by 0 bases and J by 6 bases, with 8 bases between the two germline ends. CDR3 in amino acids: CAISESGFYEKLFF. CDR3 coding DNA: TGTGCCATCAGTGAGTCTGGGTTTTATGAAAAACTGTTTTTT.

The table lists this clonotype with many counts. The rearrangement uses TRBV12-3 or TRBV12-4 and TRBJ2-3, with TRBD1 matching over 10 bases. This CDR3 comprises 18 residues. The junction had 12 bases not matched to a gene; V was cut back by 4 bases and J by 2 bases. The CDR3 coding sequence is TGTGCCAGCAGTTGGGGACAGGGGCTAGCAGGAAACACAGATACGCAGTATTTT. This gives the protein CASSWGQGLAGNTDTQYF.

The V and J genes are TRBV28 and TRBJ2-1, with TRBD2 matching 9 bases. Losses at the gene ends were 9 bases for V and 6 bases for J; bases not matched to a gene: 6. The CDR3 runs to 13 residues. CDR1 is MDHEN and CDR2 is SYDVKM in the germline V gene. DNA for the CDR3: TGTGCCAGTACCTCTAGCGGGATCAATGAGCAGTTCTTC. Amino acids: CASTSSGINEQFF.

This clonotype showed up many times. V is TRBV7-2 and J is TRBJ2-7; D gene unclear. The germline V and J ends were trimmed by 0 bases and 3 bases, with 6 bases remaining between them. Germline V gene lookup returns CDR1 SGHTA and CDR2 FQGNSA. The CDR3 is 13 amino acids. The CDR3 loop reads CASSLAALYEQYF. CDR3 bases: TGTGCCAGCAGCTTAGCCGCACTCTACGAGCAGTACTTC.

This clonotype came up many times. V is TRBV27 and J is TRBJ1-5; D is ambiguous. CDR3 length: 15 residues. V lost 5 bases, J lost 0 bases, and 11 bases lay in between. Germline CDR1 is MNHEY and CDR2 is SMNVEV (reference sequence). CDR3 nucleotide sequence: TGTGCCAGCAGTCCGGCAGCCTATAGCAATCAGCCCCAGCATTTT. This gives the protein CASSPAAYSNQPQHF.

A few counts support this clonotype. The chain carries TRBV6-2 or TRBV6-3 and TRBJ2-2; TRBD1 matches 8 bases. There are 15 residues in the CDR3. Germline-derived CDR1 and CDR2 are MNHEY and SVGEGT. The J segment lost 5 bases and the V segment lost 6 bases, leaving 8 bases of the junction unmatched. Here the CDR3 reads CASRHDRGRTGELFF. For the CDR3, the DNA is TGTGCCAGCAGGCACGACAGGGGCCGTACCGGGGAGCTGTTTTTT.

The J gene is TRBJ2-7, the V gene TRBV6-1; D is undetermined. V was shortened by 6 bases and J by 4 bases, with 13 bases between the two germline ends. In germline, CDR1 is MNHNS, CDR2 SASEGT. This CDR3 contains 13 residues. CDR3 loop: CASRHGGSYEQYF. The CDR3 nucleotides are TGTGCCAGCAGGCACGGCGGCAGTTACGAGCAGTACTTC.